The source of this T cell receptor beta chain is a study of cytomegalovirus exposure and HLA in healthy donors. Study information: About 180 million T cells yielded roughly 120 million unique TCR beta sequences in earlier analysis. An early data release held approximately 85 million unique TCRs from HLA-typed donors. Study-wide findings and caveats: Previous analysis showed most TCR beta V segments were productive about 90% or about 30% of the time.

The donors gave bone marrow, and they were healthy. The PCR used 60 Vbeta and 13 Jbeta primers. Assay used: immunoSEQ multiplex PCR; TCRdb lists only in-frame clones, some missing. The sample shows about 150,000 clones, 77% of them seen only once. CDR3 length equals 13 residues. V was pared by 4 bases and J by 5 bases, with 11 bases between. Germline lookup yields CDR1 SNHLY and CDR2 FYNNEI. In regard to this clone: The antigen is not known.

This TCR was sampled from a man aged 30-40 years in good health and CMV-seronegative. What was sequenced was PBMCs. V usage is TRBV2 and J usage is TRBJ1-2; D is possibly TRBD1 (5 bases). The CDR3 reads CASSATGLYGYTF. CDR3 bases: TGTGCCAGCAGTGCAACAGGTTTATATGGCTACACCTTC.